Shown below are 22 T cell receptor beta chains from a single sample sequenced in a study of T cell changes during pregnancy in multiple sclerosis. Some clones are missing from TCRdb's copy, which holds only in-frame ones; the method was immunoSEQ multiplex PCR. Of roughly 30,000 clones detected, approximately 90% appear once; the ten largest clones hold approximately 5%. The material was CD8+ T cells from peripheral blood mononuclear cells, obtained in the first trimester of pregnancy. These receptors were collected from a female donor with multiple sclerosis, enrolled in a pregnancy study.

The V gene is TRBV6-1, the J gene TRBJ1-2, with 9 bases fitting TRBD1. The CDR3 has 14 amino acids. J was trimmed by 7 bases and V by 2 bases; bases with no gene match: 5. The germline gives CDR1 MNHNS, CDR2 SASEGT. The CDR3 region is CASSEWDRESGYTF. The CDR3 DNA is TGTGCCAGCAGTGAATGGGACAGGGAAAGTGGCTACACCTTC.

About this clone itself: One end of the junction is discordant with germline, which a read error may explain. The chain recombines TRBV6-1 with TRBJ2-3; 7 bases are shared with TRBD1. The CDR3 is made up of 13 amino acids. Germline CDR1 MNHNS, CDR2 SASEGT. The CDR3 nucleotides read TGTGCCAGCAGGGAAGGGACAGCCAATACGCAGTATTTT. It specifies CASREGTANTQYF.

V and J are TRBV18 and TRBJ2-3; 11 bases align to TRBD2. The V and J ends lost 4 bases and 2 bases, in that order; junction bases with no gene match: 8. The CDR3 covers 17 residues. Germline CDR1 reads KGHSH; CDR2 reads LQKENI. The CDR3 DNA sequence: TGTGCCAGCTCACTCACTAGCGGGAGACTCTACACAGATACGCAGTATTTT. Amino acids: CASSLTSGRLYTDTQYF.

The rearrangement joins TRBV19 to TRBJ2-3; 12 positions match TRBD2. The ends lost 5 bases at V and 3 bases at J; junction bases unmatched: 6. CDR3 length: 16 residues. Germline lookup yields CDR1 LNHDA and CDR2 SQIVND (reference sequence). For the CDR3, the DNA is TGTGCCAGTAGTCCGTCGACTAGCGGGGGTACAGATACGCAGTATTTT. This gives the protein CASSPSTSGGTDTQYF.

The gene calls are TRBV27 and TRBJ2-2; a weak D match, TRBD2 (7 bases). With 6 bases removed from V and 4 bases from J, the gap between germline ends came to 9 bases. This CDR3 has 13 amino acids. The V gene's germline CDR1 is MNHEY and CDR2 SMNVEV (reference sequence). DNA for the CDR3: TGTGCCAGCAGCGCGGGGGCCACCGGGGAGCTGTTTTTT. The encoded protein is CASSAGATGELFF.

The V and J genes are TRBV6-5 and TRBJ2-1, with 11 bases identical to TRBD2. The CDR3 sequence is 15 residues long. Trimming took 7 bases from V and 3 from J; bases not matched to a gene: 5. The germline V gene encodes CDR1 MNHEY and CDR2 SVGAGI. The CDR3 DNA sequence: TGTGCCAGCACTCCGGGACTAGCGGTCTACAATGAGCAGTTCTTC. It specifies CASTPGLAVYNEQFF.

The V call is TRBV11-2, the J call TRBJ2-7, with TRBD2 matching over 11 bases. The junction had 6 bases not matched to a gene; V was cut back by 1 base and J by 4 bases. CDR3 length: 16 residues. Germline V gene sequence: CDR1 SGHAT, CDR2 FQNNGV. In DNA form, the CDR3 reads TGTGCCAGCAGCTTAGTGGGGCTAGCGGGAGGTTACGAGCAGTACTTC. Translating gives CASSLVGLAGGYEQYF. The entire variable domain, with the rest obtained from reference TRBV11-2 and TRBJ2-7, is as follows: EAGVAQSPRYKIIEKRQSVAFWCNPISGHATLYWYQQILGQGPKLLIQFQNNGVVDDSQLPKDRFSAERLKGVDSTLKIQPAKLEDSAVYLCASSLVGLAGGYEQYFGPGTRLTVT.

The genes are TRBV19 and TRBJ2-7; 7 nucleotides line up with TRBD2. V was pared by 5 bases and J by 2 bases, with 6 bases of the junction left unmatched. The CDR3 spans 14 residues. Germline values: CDR1 LNHDA, CDR2 SQIVND (reference sequence). This chain's CDR3 is CASSFAGETYEQYF. The CDR3 nucleotides are TGTGCCAGTAGTTTTGCGGGAGAGACCTACGAGCAGTACTTC.

V is TRBV5-6 and J is TRBJ2-2; 11 positions match TRBD1. CDR3 length: 15 residues. Per the germline V gene, CDR1 is SGHDT and CDR2 is YYEEEE. The J segment lost 6 bases and the V segment lost 3 bases, leaving 4 bases of the junction unmatched. As DNA, the CDR3 is TGTGCCAGCAGCTCCGGGACAGGGGGGTCCGGGGAGCTGTTTTTT. Its protein is CASSSGTGGSGELFF.

This sequence joins TRBV7-2 and TRBJ2-3; 9 positions agree with TRBD2. Germline CDR1 SGHTA, CDR2 FQGNSA. The V and J ends lost 1 base and 5 bases, in that order; junction bases with no gene match: 7. The CDR3 spans 16 residues. The CDR3 region has the DNA TGTGCCAGCAGCTTAGTGGGCGGGAGGGCCCGAGATACGCAGTATTTT. This sequence encodes CASSLVGGRARDTQYF.

V is TRBV4-3 and J is TRBJ2-1; D ambiguous. Per the germline V gene, CDR1 is LGHNA and CDR2 is YSLEER. The germline V and J ends were trimmed by 0 bases and 0 bases, with 9 bases remaining between them. This CDR3 has 16 amino acids. CDR3 bases: TGCGCCAGCAGCCAAGATGCGGAGAGCTCCTACAATGAGCAGTTCTTC. This codes for CASSQDAESSYNEQFF.

V is TRBV7-6 and J is TRBJ2-2, with D uncertain. Trimming removed 1 base at V and 9 bases at J, with 9 bases between. This CDR3 contains 13 residues. The germline V gene encodes CDR1 SGHVS and CDR2 FNYEAQ. This CDR3 reads CASSLVPSRELFF. The CDR3 DNA reads TGTGCCAGCAGCTTAGTTCCGAGCAGGGAGCTGTTTTTT.

This clone was observed a single time. V gene TRBV28 combines with J gene TRBJ1-6, with a possible D match to TRBD1 (5 bases). Trimming removed 5 bases at V and 4 bases at J, with 15 bases between. Germline CDR1 is MDHEN and CDR2 is SYDVKM. The CDR3 is 16 residues long. The CDR3 DNA reads TGTGCCAGCAGTCCCCAGGGCCTCCCATATAATTCACCCCTCCACTTT. Translated, it gives CASSPQGLPYNSPLHF.

This clone came up once. J is TRBJ2-7 and V is TRBV5-4, with 7 bases matching TRBD2. Germline V CDR1 and CDR2: SGHNT, YYREEE (reference sequence). Losses at the gene ends were 6 bases for V and 5 bases for J; bases not matched to a gene: 20. The CDR3 has 17 amino acids. CDR3 protein: CASIPPGLRLSGNEQYF. The DNA for the CDR3 is TGTGCCAGCATCCCTCCGGGACTACGCCTTTCGGGCAACGAGCAGTACTTC.

CDR3 DNA: TGTGCCAGCAGCCAAGATATAACTAGCGGATACAATGAGCAGTTCTTC. Protein: CASSQDITSGYNEQFF. This chain links TRBV4-2 with TRBJ2-1, with 8 bases aligning to TRBD2. This CDR3 is built from 16 residues. CDR1 is LGHNA, CDR2 YNFKEQ, per germline. Losses at the gene ends were 0 bases for V and 4 bases for J; bases not matched to a gene: 5.

V is TRBV5-6 and J is TRBJ1-1; TRBD1 aligns across 9 bases. The CDR3 spans 19 residues. CDR1 is SGHDT, CDR2 YYEEEE, per germline. V lost 3 bases to trimming and J lost 0 bases; unmatched junction nucleotides: 15. The CDR3 protein is CASSWAGTGPTIMNTEAFF. The CDR3, as DNA: TGTGCCAGCAGCTGGGCCGGGACAGGGCCAACCATTATGAACACTGAAGCTTTCTTT.

The V and J genes are TRBV7-6 and TRBJ2-7, with D possibly matching TRBD2 (7 bases). CDR3 size: 15 residues. Trimming stripped 4 bases from V and 3 bases from J, with 16 bases between. The germline CDR1 and CDR2 sequences are SGHVS and FNYEAQ. The CDR3 region has the DNA TGTGCCAGCAGCTCCAGACCCGGGGGGCTCTACGAGCAGTACTTC. Protein product: CASSSRPGGLYEQYF.

The J gene is TRBJ2-7, the V gene TRBV4-1; 10 bases map to TRBD1. Germline V CDR1 and CDR2: MGHRA, YSYEKL. CDR3 length: 15 amino acids. The trim removed 2 bases at V and 6 bases at J, leaving 7 bases unmatched. The CDR3 reads CASSQNFGTGAEQYF. In DNA form, the CDR3 reads TGCGCCAGCAGCCAAAACTTCGGGACAGGGGCCGAGCAGTACTTC.

The CDR3 loop reads CASSLGAGGYNEQFF. As DNA, the CDR3 is TGTGCCAGCAGCTTAGGAGCGGGAGGGTACAATGAGCAGTTCTTC. The chain has TRBV11-2 and TRBJ2-1, with 10 bases matching TRBD2. Per germline, CDR1 SGHAT and CDR2 FQNNGV. The V and J ends lost 1 base and 4 bases, in that order; junction bases with no gene match: 1. CDR3 length: 15 residues.

J is TRBJ2-5 and V is TRBV7-2, with 8 bases identical to TRBD2. V lost 5 bases, J lost 3 bases, and 5 bases stayed unmatched. Germline assignment: CDR1 SGHTA and CDR2 FQGNSA. The CDR3 loop spans 14 amino acids. Written as DNA, the CDR3 is TGTGCCAGCAGCCCCGAACTAGCGGAAGAGACCCAGTACTTC. This encodes CASSPELAEETQYF.

The gene calls are TRBV5-1 and TRBJ2-5; a weak D match, TRBD1 (6 bases). V lost 1 base to trimming and J lost 1 base, with 11 bases between them. CDR3 length equals 15 residues. Looked up from germline, CDR1 is SGHRS and CDR2 is YFSETQ. For the CDR3, the DNA is TGCGCCAGCAGCTTGCAACAGGGAATCCAAGAGACCCAGTACTTC. This gives the protein CASSLQQGIQETQYF.

V usage is TRBV5-6 and J usage is TRBJ2-2; 7 nucleotides align to TRBD2. Per the germline V gene, CDR1 is SGHDT and CDR2 is YYEEEE. V was clipped by 0 bases and J by 4 bases; unmatched bases: 3. The CDR3 consists of 15 residues. CDR3 sequence reads: CASSLAGGFTGELFF. CDR3 in DNA: TGTGCCAGCAGCTTGGCGGGAGGATTCACCGGGGAGCTGTTTTTT.